The 2 T cell receptor beta chains in this list originate from one sample, sequenced in a study of radiotherapy plus CTLA-4 blockade in lung cancer. Produced via immunoSEQ multiplex PCR; TCRdb's table is partial and in-frame only. Of roughly 120,000 clones in the sample, about 77% were seen once. The sample in question was peripheral blood, obtained from a patient treated with radiotherapy plus ipilimumab. The receptor set was obtained from a human donor with non-small cell lung cancer who had a partial response to radiotherapy plus ipilimumab.

The V gene is TRBV7-9, the J gene TRBJ2-5, with D unresolved. The J call is doubtful: the DNA matches TRBJ2-7 better. CDR3 length: 14 residues. Looked up from germline, CDR1 is SEHNR and CDR2 is FQNEAQ (reference sequence). The CDR3 loop is CASSLISSSYEQYF. CDR3 nucleotides: TGTGCCAGCAGCTTAATTTCTAGCTCCTACGAGCAGTACTTC.

This clone was observed a single time. The V and J genes are TRBV30 and TRBJ1-4, with 7 positions matching TRBD1. The ends lost 1 base at V and 4 bases at J; junction bases unmatched: 6. The CDR3 runs 15 residues. Germline V lookup: CDR1 GTSNPN, CDR2 SVGIG (reference sequence). DNA of the CDR3: TGTGCCTGGAGTGCCCGACAGGGTTTTAATGAAAAACTGTTTTTT. Translated, it gives CAWSARQGFNEKLFF.